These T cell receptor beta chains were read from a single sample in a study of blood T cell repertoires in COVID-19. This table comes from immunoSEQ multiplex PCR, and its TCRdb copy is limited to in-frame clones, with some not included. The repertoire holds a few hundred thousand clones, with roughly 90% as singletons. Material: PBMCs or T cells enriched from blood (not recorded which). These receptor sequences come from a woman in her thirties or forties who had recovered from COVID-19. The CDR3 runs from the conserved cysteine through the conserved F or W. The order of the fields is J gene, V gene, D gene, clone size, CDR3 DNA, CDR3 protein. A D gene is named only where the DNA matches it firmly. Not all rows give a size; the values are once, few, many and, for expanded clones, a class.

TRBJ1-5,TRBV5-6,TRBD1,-,TGTGCCAGCAGCTTGGCGCTTGGGACAGGGAATCAGCCCCAGCATTTT,CASSLALGTGNQPQHF
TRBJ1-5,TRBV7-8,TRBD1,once,TGTGCCAGCAGCCAAACAGGGGGAGATCAGCCCCAGCATTTT,CASSQTGGDQPQHF
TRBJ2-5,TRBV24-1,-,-,TGTGCCACCAGTGATCGGACAGAGATACAAGAGACCCAGTACTTC,CATSDRTEIQETQYF
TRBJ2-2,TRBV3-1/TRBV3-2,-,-,TGTGCCAGCAGCTTCTATTCCACCGGGGAGCTGTTTTTT,CASSFYSTGELFF
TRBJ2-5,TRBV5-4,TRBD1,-,TGTGCCAGCGGACCGGACAGGGTGAAGGAGACCCAGTACTTC,CASGPDRVKETQYF
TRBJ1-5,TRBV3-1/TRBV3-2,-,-,TGTGCCAGCAGCCAAGCCGGGGATAGCAATCAGCCCCAGCATTTT,CASSQAGDSNQPQHF
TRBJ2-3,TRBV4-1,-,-,TGCGCCAGCGGATCCGTTGGGGAGGGCACAGATACGCAGTATTTT,CASGSVGEGTDTQYF
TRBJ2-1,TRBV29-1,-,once,TGCAGCGTTGAGAGCCAGGGATGGAATGAGCAGTTCTTC,CSVESQGWNEQFF
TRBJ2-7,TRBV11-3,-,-,TGTGCCAGCAGCTTAGATCTCGGCGGCGAGCAGTACTTC,CASSLDLGGEQYF
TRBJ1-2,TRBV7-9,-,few,TGTGCCAGCAGCTTGGGCAACAACTATGGCTACACCTTC,CASSLGNNYGYTF